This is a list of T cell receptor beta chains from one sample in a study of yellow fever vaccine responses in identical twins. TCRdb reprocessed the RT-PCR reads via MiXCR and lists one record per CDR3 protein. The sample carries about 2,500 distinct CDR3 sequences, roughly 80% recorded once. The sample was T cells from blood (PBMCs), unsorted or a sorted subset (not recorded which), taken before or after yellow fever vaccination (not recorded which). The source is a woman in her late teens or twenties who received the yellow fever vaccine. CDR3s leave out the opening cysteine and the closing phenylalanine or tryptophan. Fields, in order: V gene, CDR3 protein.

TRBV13,ASSPSGTATYEQY
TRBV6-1,ASSGGGGGFQETQY
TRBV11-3,ASSLEAGPDTQY
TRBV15,ATSRTGAGANVLT
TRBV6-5,ASSSQGWAMNTEAF
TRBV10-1,ASRPQGSSYNEQF
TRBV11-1,ASSGGLSAVDTQY
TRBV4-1,ASSHGTGYSEAF
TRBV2,ASDEATSQETQY
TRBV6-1,ASRPDRILAKNIQY
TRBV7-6,ASSQGQGAASPLH
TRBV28,ASSPPTADYGYT
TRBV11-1,ASSRTPQETQY
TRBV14,ASSQDKGLAGRTDTQY
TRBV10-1,ASSENRGRSGELF
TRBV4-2,ASSQDLSGGSDTQY
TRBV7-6,ASSTRPSSSYNEQF
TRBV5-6,ASSSTGGGGQPQH
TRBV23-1,ASSERDPSWRDTQY
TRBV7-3,ASSLNSVDTQY
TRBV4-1,ASSQPWTGAGELF
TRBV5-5,ASSLDRDTQY
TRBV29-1,SVGETQY
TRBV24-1,ATSDLKGTGGNGYT
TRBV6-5,ASSYSGVNTEAF